The 21 T cell receptor beta chains below come from one sample, sequenced in a study of Tregs in tolerant kidney transplant recipients (dated by TCRdb to between 2017 and 2020). Explained via the paper, the time point label denotes: blood sample drawn before combined kidney and bone marrow transplant. The library was generated by the immunoSEQ multiplex PCR assay. TCRdb carries this immuneACCESS record with in-frame sequences only. Its versions omit some clonotypes, under half of them owing to an unresolved V gene in the studies checked, with the rest unexplained. For this sample the table gives about 64,000 clones, of which nearly 98% were detected only once. The top ten constitute approximately 0.34% of the sample. The sequencing used Tregs from blood, collected before the transplant. The receptor source for this set is a human donor who received a combined kidney and bone marrow transplant.

CDR3 sequence (DNA): TGTGCCAGCAGCTTAGGTCCAGGGAACACCTTC. Protein: CASSLGPGNTF. V and J are TRBV5-6 and TRBJ1-2; tentative D call: TRBD1 (5 bases). The V end lost 2 bases, the J end lost 12 bases, and 11 bases lay between the germline ends. This CDR3 has 11 residues. Germline CDR1 SGHDT, CDR2 YYEEEE. The entire variable domain, with the rest obtained from reference TRBV5-6 and TRBJ1-2, is as follows: DAGVTQSPTHLIKTRGQQVTLRCSPKSGHDTVSWYQQALGQGPQFIFQYYEEEERQRGNFPDRFSGHQFPNYSSELNVNALLLGDSALYLCASSLGPGNTFGSGTRLTVV.

The rearrangement uses TRBV19 and TRBJ1-3, with TRBD1 matching 7 bases. CDR1 is LNHDA, CDR2 SQIVND, per germline (reference sequence). With 3 bases clipped from V and 0 bases from J, the junction kept 8 bases outside the gene matches. The CDR3 is 17 residues long. DNA of the CDR3: TGTGCCAGTAGTATGGACAGGCAACAACTCTCTGGAAACACCATATATTTT. It specifies CASSMDRQQLSGNTIYF. The complete variable domain, with remaining parts taken from reference TRBV19 and TRBJ1-3, reads DGGITQSPKYLFRKEGQNVTLSCEQNLNHDAMYWYRQDPGQGLRLIYYSQIVNDFQKGDIAEGYSVSREKKESFPLTVTSAQKNPTAFYLCASSMDRQQLSGNTIYFGEGSWLTVV.

The CDR3, as DNA: TGTGCCAGCAGTTACTCACAGGGGGGTTCTGGAAACATTCAGTACTTC. This codes for CASSYSQGGSGNIQYF. The gene calls are TRBV6-6 and TRBJ2-4; 8 bases are shared with TRBD1. The CDR3 loop spans 16 amino acids. Germline CDR1 is MNHNY and CDR2 is SVGAGI (reference sequence). Trimming cost V 0 bases and J 6 bases; bases outside gene matches: 7.

The chain combines TRBV2 with TRBJ1-2; 10 bases are shared with TRBD1. The CDR3 totals 13 residues. V was clipped by 5 bases and J by 7 bases; unmatched bases: 4. Germline CDR1 and CDR2: SNHLY and FYNNEI. CDR3 sequence (DNA): TGTGCCAGCAGTCGGGACAGGGGTGGTGGCTACACCTTC. Residues: CASSRDRGGGYTF.

The V gene is TRBV19, the J gene TRBJ1-2; 9 nucleotides align to TRBD1. The V segment lost 3 bases and the J segment 6 bases; nucleotides outside the gene matches: 14. The CDR3 has 17 residues. Germline CDR1 and CDR2: LNHDA and SQIVND (reference sequence). The CDR3 is CASSIRAVGQGGHGYTF. For the CDR3, the DNA is TGTGCCAGTAGTATTCGGGCGGTGGGACAGGGAGGCCATGGCTACACCTTC. The full variable domain, in which reference TRBV19 and TRBJ1-2 provide the parts outside the CDR3, is DGGITQSPKYLFRKEGQNVTLSCEQNLNHDAMYWYRQDPGQGLRLIYYSQIVNDFQKGDIAEGYSVSREKKESFPLTVTSAQKNPTAFYLCASSIRAVGQGGHGYTFGSGTRLTVV.

This chain uses TRBV4-1 with TRBJ2-3, with 9 bases that match TRBD1. J was trimmed by 5 bases and V by 4 bases; bases with no gene match: 7. The CDR3 sequence is 15 residues long. CDR1 is MGHRA and CDR2 is YSYEKL in the germline V gene. The CDR3 loop is CASSRRTGAEDTQYF. The CDR3 DNA sequence: TGCGCCAGCAGCCGAAGGACAGGGGCTGAAGATACGCAGTATTTT.

This chain connects TRBV2 to TRBJ1-3; 7 nucleotides agree with TRBD1. Germline loops: CDR1 SNHLY, CDR2 FYNNEI. This CDR3 is built from 16 residues. The V and J ends lost 3 bases and 7 bases, in that order; junction bases with no gene match: 12. The CDR3 sequence: CASSDPLDRVTNTIYF. CDR3 bases: TGTGCCAGCAGTGATCCCCTCGACAGGGTTACGAACACCATATATTTT.

Of note for this clone: The junction and the germline gene differ at one end; a read error may be behind it. The chain is built from TRBV29-1 and TRBJ2-7, with D tentatively TRBD2 (6 bases). Germline values: CDR1 SQVTM, CDR2 ANQGSEA. This CDR3 has 12 residues. The DNA for the CDR3 is TGCAGCGTTGAGGGACTTGCCTACGAGCAGTGCTTC. Amino acid sequence: CSVEGLAYEQCF.

J is TRBJ1-1 and V is TRBV6-1, with D possibly matching TRBD1 (6 bases). The V gene's germline CDR1 is MNHNS and CDR2 SASEGT. The V end lost 7 bases, the J end lost 10 bases, and 16 bases lay between the germline ends. CDR3 length equals 12 residues. CDR3 protein: CASTAGAGGAFF. The DNA of the CDR3 is TGTGCCAGCACTGCGGGGGCCGGGGGAGCTTTCTTT.

This chain joins TRBV18 and TRBJ2-1, with D unclear. V was cut by 0 bases and J by 7 bases, with 16 bases left in between. Germline V lookup: CDR1 KGHSH, CDR2 LQKENI. The CDR3 covers 16 residues. The CDR3 DNA reads as TGTGCCAGCTCACCACCGATCGTAGTCGAGCTTAATGAGCAGTTCTTC. Amino acids: CASSPPIVVELNEQFF.

The chain combines TRBV28 with TRBJ1-1; the D gene is possibly TRBD1 (6 bases). The length of the CDR3 is 14 residues. Germline CDR1 MDHEN, CDR2 SYDVKM. Trimming shortened V by 3 bases and J by 5 bases, and 13 bases separated the two germline ends. The CDR3 coding sequence is TGTGCCAGCAGTTTCATCTCAGGGGTGACTGAAGCTTTCTTT. Encoded protein: CASSFISGVTEAFF.

The CDR3 DNA reads TGTGCCAGCTCACCCAGTAGCAGGGGCAATACGCAGTATTTT. This encodes CASSPSSRGNTQYF. The rearrangement links TRBV18 to TRBJ2-3; maybe TRBD1 (6 bases). The CDR3 is 14 residues long. With 3 bases removed from V and 7 bases from J, the gap between germline ends came to 14 bases. Looked up from germline, CDR1 is KGHSH and CDR2 is LQKENI.

The V gene is TRBV27, the J gene TRBJ2-3; 7 bases agree with TRBD2. V was clipped by 0 bases and J by 1 base; unmatched bases: 13. This CDR3 contains 19 residues. Looked up from germline, CDR1 is MNHEY and CDR2 is SMNVEV (reference sequence). CDR3 bases: TGTGCCAGCAGTTTATCGACCAATCGGGGGGAGATAGGCACAGATACGCAGTATTTT. Amino acid sequence: CASSLSTNRGEIGTDTQYF.

The rearrangement uses TRBV6-5 and TRBJ1-3; perhaps TRBD1 as D (5 bases). The CDR3 has 15 residues. Germline CDR1 is MNHEY and CDR2 is SVGAGI. Trimming stripped 6 bases from V and 0 bases from J, with 12 bases between. The CDR3 region has the DNA TGTGCCAGCAGGGGAGGGGCCATCTCTGGAAACACCATATATTTT. Translation: CASRGGAISGNTIYF.

The DNA for the CDR3 is TGTGCCAGCAGTTACCGTAGCAATCAGCCCCAGCATTTT. Translated: CASSYRSNQPQHF. This chain connects TRBV6-6 to TRBJ1-5; D remains ambiguous. The germline CDR1 and CDR2 sequences are MNHNY and SVGAGI (reference sequence). The V end lost 2 bases, the J end lost 0 bases, and 2 bases lay between the germline ends. There are 13 residues in the CDR3.

This sequence joins TRBV5-1 and TRBJ2-3, with D tentatively TRBD2 (6 bases). Between the trimmed V and J ends, which lost 2 bases and 1 base, there was a span of 11 bases. In germline, CDR1 is SGHRS, CDR2 YFSETQ. This CDR3 has 15 residues. The CDR3 nucleotides are TGCGCCAGCAGCTTTTTTGGCGGGGGCACAGATACGCAGTATTTT. Its translation: CASSFFGGGTDTQYF.

The genes are TRBV5-6 and TRBJ1-3; the D is unclear. Per germline, CDR1 SGHDT and CDR2 YYEEEE. This CDR3 has 16 amino acids. Trimming pared 3 bases from V and 0 bases from J, leaving 13 bases between. The CDR3 DNA sequence: TGTGCCAGCAGCTCCGGACTGGAAAACTCTGGAAACACCATATATTTT. Its translation: CASSSGLENSGNTIYF.

The V and J genes are TRBV30 and TRBJ1-2, with D maybe TRBD1 (6 bases). CDR1 and CDR2 (germline): GTSNPN, SVGIG (reference sequence). V lost 7 bases to trimming and J lost 8 bases, with 11 bases between them. This CDR3 is 10 amino acids long. The CDR3 sequence: CASQRGGYTF. CDR3 nucleotide sequence: TGTGCCTCCCAAAGGGGGGGCTACACCTTC.

In this sample, this clone turned up once. The rearrangement links TRBV9 to TRBJ2-7; 12 bases are a match to TRBD2. Germline-derived CDR1 and CDR2 are SGDLS and YYNGEE. The CDR3 spans 17 residues. V was pared by 3 bases and J by 3 bases, with 10 bases of the junction left unmatched. The CDR3 here is CASSESSGGAASYEQYF. Written as DNA, the CDR3 is TGTGCCAGCAGCGAATCTAGCGGGGGGGCAGCAAGCTACGAGCAGTACTTC.

This sequence joins TRBV10-3 and TRBJ2-7, with TRBD1 as a possible D gene (6 bases). The CDR3 is made up of 18 amino acids. Between the trimmed V and J ends, which lost 0 bases and 7 bases, there was a span of 25 bases. Germline V lookup: CDR1 ENHRY, CDR2 SYGVKD. This CDR3 reads CAISESTQGTGLAREQYF. CDR3 nucleotide sequence: TGTGCCATCAGTGAGTCGACTCAAGGTACAGGGTTAGCAAGGGAGCAGTACTTC.

The J gene is TRBJ1-2, the V gene TRBV5-6; 8 bases agree with TRBD1. CDR1 and CDR2 from the germline V gene are SGHDT and YYEEEE. V gave up 5 bases and J gave up 7 bases; unmatched junction bases: 13. This CDR3 has 15 residues. The CDR3 bases are TGTGCCAGCAGGAGGACAGGGAGGGAGCCCGTTGGCTACACCTTC. Its protein product is CASRRTGREPVGYTF.